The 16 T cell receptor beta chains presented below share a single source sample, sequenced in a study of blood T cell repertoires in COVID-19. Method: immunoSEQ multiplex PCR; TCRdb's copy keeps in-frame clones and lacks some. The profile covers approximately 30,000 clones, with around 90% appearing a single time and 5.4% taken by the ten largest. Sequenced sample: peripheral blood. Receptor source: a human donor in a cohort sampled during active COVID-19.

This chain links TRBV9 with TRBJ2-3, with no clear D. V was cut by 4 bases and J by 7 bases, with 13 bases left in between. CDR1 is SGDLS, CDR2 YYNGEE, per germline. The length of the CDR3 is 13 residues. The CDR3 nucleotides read TGTGCCAGCAGCATACTGTCTCCCCATACGCAGTATTTT. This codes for CASSILSPHTQYF. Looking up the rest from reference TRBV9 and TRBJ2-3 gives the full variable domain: DSGVTQTPKHLITATGQRVTLRCSPRSGDLSVYWYQQSLDQGLQFLIQYYNGEERAKGNILERFSAQQFPDLHSELNLSSLELGDSALYFCASSILSPHTQYFGPGTRLTVL.

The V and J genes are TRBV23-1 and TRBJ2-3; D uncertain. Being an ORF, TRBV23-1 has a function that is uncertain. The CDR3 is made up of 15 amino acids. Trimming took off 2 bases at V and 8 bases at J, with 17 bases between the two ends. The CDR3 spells CASSQPRWPFGTQYF. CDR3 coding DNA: TGCGCCAGCAGTCAACCGAGGTGGCCGTTTGGTACGCAGTATTTT.

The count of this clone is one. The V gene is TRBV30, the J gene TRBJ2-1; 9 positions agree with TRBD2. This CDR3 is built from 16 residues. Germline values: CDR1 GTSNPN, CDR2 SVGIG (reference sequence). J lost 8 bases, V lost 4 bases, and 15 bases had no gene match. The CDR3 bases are TGTGCCTGGAATCCGACTAGCGGAAAACAGATCGATGAGCAGTTCTTC. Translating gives CAWNPTSGKQIDEQFF.

CDR3 sequence reads: CASSLVQGGEETQYF. CDR3 DNA: TGTGCCAGCAGCTTGGTTCAGGGGGGAGAGGAGACCCAGTACTTC. The chain combines TRBV5-5 with TRBJ2-5; perhaps TRBD1 as D (7 bases). V was trimmed by 0 bases and J by 5 bases, leaving 14 bases between them. Germline V gene lookup returns CDR1 SGHKS and CDR2 YYEKEE (reference sequence). The CDR3 has 15 residues.

CDR3 in amino acids: CASSLDAGGTEAFF. Here the CDR3 DNA reads TGTGCCAGCAGCTTAGATGCAGGGGGCACTGAAGCTTTCTTT. The V and J genes are TRBV11-2 and TRBJ1-1; TRBD1 aligns across 7 bases. V shed 0 bases and J 4 bases; nucleotides not matched to a gene: 2. The CDR3 contains 14 residues. Per the germline V gene, CDR1 is SGHAT and CDR2 is FQNNGV.

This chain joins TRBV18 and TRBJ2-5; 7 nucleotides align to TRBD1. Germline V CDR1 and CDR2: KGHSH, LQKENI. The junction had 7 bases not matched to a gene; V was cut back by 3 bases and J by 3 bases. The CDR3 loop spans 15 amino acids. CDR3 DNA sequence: TGTGCCAGCTCACCGATGACCGGGACAGAAGAGACCCAGTACTTC. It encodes CASSPMTGTEETQYF. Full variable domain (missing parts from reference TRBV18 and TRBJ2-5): NAGVMQNPRHLVRRRGQEARLRCSPMKGHSHVYWYRQLPEEGLKFMVYLQKENIIDESGMPKERFSAEFPKEGPSILRIQQVVRGDSAAYFCASSPMTGTEETQYFGPGTRLLVL.

CDR3: CASSGSPRGSTDTQYF. The CDR3, as DNA: TGTGCCAGCAGCGGGAGTCCCAGGGGAAGCACAGATACGCAGTATTTT. The chain links TRBV13 to TRBJ2-3, with D tentatively TRBD1 (6 bases). V lost 5 bases to trimming and J lost 0 bases, with 15 bases between them. Germline loops: CDR1 PRHDT, CDR2 FYEKMQ (reference sequence). The CDR3 covers 16 residues.

This chain's CDR3 is CASSLLGQGLSTNEKLFF. The CDR3 DNA reads as TGTGCCAGCTCACTACTCGGACAGGGACTTTCAACTAATGAAAAACTGTTTTTT. The gene calls are TRBV18 and TRBJ1-4; TRBD1 matches 8 bases. CDR1 and CDR2 from the germline V gene are KGHSH and LQKENI. J was trimmed by 0 bases and V by 4 bases; bases with no gene match: 10. CDR3 length: 18 amino acids. Together with reference TRBV18 and TRBJ1-4, the CDR3 gives the full variable domain: NAGVMQNPRHLVRRRGQEARLRCSPMKGHSHVYWYRQLPEEGLKFMVYLQKENIIDESGMPKERFSAEFPKEGPSILRIQQVVRGDSAAYFCASSLLGQGLSTNEKLFFGSGTQLSVL.

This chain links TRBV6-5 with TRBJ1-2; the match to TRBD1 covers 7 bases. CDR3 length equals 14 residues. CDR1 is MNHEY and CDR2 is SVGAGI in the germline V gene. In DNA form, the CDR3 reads TGTGCAAATCAGTGGGCAGGGGGTATCAATGGCTACACCTTC. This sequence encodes CANQWAGGINGYTF.

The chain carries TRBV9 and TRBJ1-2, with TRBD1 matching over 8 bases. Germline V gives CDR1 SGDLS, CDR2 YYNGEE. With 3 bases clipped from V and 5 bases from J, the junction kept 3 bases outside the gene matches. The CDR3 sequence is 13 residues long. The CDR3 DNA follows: TGTGCCAGCAGCGAGGGACAGGTTTATGGCTACACCTTC. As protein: CASSEGQVYGYTF. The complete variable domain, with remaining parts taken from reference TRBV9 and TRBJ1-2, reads DSGVTQTPKHLITATGQRVTLRCSPRSGDLSVYWYQQSLDQGLQFLIQYYNGEERAKGNILERFSAQQFPDLHSELNLSSLELGDSALYFCASSEGQVYGYTFGSGTRLTVV.

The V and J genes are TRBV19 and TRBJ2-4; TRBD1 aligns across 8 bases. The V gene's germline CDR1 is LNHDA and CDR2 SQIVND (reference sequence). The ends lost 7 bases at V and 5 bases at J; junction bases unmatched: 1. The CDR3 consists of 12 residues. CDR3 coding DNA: TGTGCCAGTAAGGGACAGGAAAACATTCAGTACTTC. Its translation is CASKGQENIQYF.

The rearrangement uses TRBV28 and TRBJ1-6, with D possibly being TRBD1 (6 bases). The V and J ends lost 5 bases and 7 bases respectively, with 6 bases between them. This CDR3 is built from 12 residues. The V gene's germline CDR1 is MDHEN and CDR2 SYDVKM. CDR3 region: CASSDRNSPLHF. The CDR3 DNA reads TGTGCCAGCAGTGACAGGAATTCACCCCTCCACTTT.

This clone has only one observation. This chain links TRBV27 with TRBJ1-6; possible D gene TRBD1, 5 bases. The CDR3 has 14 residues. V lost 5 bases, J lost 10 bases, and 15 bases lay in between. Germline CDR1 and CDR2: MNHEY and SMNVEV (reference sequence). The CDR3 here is CASSLTESRSPLHF. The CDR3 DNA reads TGTGCCAGCAGTCTGACAGAGTCGAGATCACCCCTCCACTTT.

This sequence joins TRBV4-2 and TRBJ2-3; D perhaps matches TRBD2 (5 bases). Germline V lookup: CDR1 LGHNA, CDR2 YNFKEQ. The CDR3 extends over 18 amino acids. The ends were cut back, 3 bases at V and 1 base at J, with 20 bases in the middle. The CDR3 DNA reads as TGTGCCAGCAGCCAGGCCACGCTAGCTCAGTTCGGCACAGATACGCAGTATTTT. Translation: CASSQATLAQFGTDTQYF.

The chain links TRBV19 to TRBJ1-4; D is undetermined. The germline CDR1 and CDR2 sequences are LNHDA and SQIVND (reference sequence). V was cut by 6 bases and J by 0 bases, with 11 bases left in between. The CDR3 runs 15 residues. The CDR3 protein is CASRRSLTTNEKLFF. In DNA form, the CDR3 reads TGTGCCAGTAGGAGATCGCTCACAACTAATGAAAAACTGTTTTTT. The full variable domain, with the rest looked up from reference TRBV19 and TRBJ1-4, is DGGITQSPKYLFRKEGQNVTLSCEQNLNHDAMYWYRQDPGQGLRLIYYSQIVNDFQKGDIAEGYSVSREKKESFPLTVTSAQKNPTAFYLCASRRSLTTNEKLFFGSGTQLSVL.

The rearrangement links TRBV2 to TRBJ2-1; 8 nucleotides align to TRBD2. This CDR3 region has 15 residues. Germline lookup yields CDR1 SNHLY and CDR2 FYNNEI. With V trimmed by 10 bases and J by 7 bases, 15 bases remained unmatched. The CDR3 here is CANSFARLANNEQFF. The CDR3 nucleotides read TGTGCCAACTCTTTCGCGAGACTAGCGAATAATGAGCAGTTCTTC.